A selection of T cell receptor beta chains follows, all from one sample in a study of blood T cells in healthy people across ages. TCRdb reanalysed the 5' RACE reads using MiXCR and keeps one entry per CDR3 protein. This table holds around 1,800,000 distinct CDR3 sequences, approximately 40% found once. Material for sequencing was blood. These receptors were obtained from a human donor in good health. CDR3s include the opening cysteine and the closing phenylalanine or tryptophan.

j_call v_call cdr3_aa
TRBJ1-2 TRBV4-2 CASSQTGDYNYGYTF
TRBJ2-1 TRBV28 CASSSAAKASSSTGEQFF
TRBJ1-4 TRBV4-2 CASSQGEGWNEKLFF
TRBJ1-1 TRBV4-1 CTSSQDAPGGPRLNTEAFF
- TRBV30 CAWSVTGTYEQYF
TRBJ2-1 TRBV4-3 CASSQVLGRLAGGPYSSYNEQFF
TRBJ1-2 TRBV10-3 CAISGQGEGYTF
TRBJ2-4 TRBV20-1 CSAREVAKNIQYF
TRBJ1-5 TRBV4-1 CASSQLAGGGDQPQHF
TRBJ1-2 TRBV7-9 CASSISYQGYTF
TRBJ2-1 TRBV7-9 CASSLRTLSNNEQFF
TRBJ2-3 TRBV29-1 CSAEGTPSTDTQYF
TRBJ1-2 TRBV28 CASSLGQGEAYTF
TRBJ2-5 TRBV18 CASPPGGETQYF
- TRBV20-1 CSAAPPSGWERDEQYF
TRBJ2-2 TRBV20-1 CSAARGVSGELFF
TRBJ1-2 TRBV10-3 CATGSGGDYGYTF
TRBJ2-5 TRBV13 CASSLTDQETQYF
TRBJ1-2 TRBV12-3/TRBV12-4 CASSRTDNGYTF
- TRBV3-1 CASSQEQGRLGETQYF
TRBJ2-1 TRBV11-1 CASSGQNSYEQFF
TRBJ1-4 TRBV5-5 CASSFRGEKLFF
TRBJ2-3 TRBV29-1 CSVVQGARSDTQYF
TRBJ2-5 TRBV3-1 CASSQGKAPGETQYF
TRBJ2-3 TRBV20-1 CSAPELARTQYF
TRBJ1-6 TRBV20-1 CSARMPPSYNSPLHF
TRBJ2-7 TRBV6-6 CASSSTGQSSSYEQYF
TRBJ2-1 TRBV6-2/TRBV6-3 CASISAGSSEQFF